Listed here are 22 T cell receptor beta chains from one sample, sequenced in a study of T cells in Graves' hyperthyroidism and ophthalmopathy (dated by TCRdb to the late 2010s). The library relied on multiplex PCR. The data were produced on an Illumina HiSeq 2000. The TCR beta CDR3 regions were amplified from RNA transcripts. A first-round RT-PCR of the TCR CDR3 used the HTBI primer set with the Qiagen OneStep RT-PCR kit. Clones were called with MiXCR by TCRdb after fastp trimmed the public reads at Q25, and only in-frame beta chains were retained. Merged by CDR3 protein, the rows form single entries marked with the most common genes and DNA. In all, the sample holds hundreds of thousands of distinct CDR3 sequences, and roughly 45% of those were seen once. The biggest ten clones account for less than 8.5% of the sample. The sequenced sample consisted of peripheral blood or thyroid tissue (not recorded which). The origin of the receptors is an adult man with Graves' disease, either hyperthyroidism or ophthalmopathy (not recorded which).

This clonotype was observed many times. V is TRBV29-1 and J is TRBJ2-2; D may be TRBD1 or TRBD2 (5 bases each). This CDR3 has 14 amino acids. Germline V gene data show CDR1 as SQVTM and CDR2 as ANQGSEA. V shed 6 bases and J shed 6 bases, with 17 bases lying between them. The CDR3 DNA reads TGCAGCGTGGGGACGGGGTCTAACGCCGGGGAGCTGTTTTTT. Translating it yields CSVGTGSNAGELFF.

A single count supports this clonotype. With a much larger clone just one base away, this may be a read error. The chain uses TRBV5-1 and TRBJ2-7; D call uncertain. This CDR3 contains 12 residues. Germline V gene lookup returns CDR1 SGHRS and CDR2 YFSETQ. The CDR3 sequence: CASSSASHEQYF. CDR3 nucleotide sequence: TGCGCCAGCAGCTCCGCCTCCCACGAGCAGTACTTC.

CDR3 in DNA: TGTGCCACCAGCAGCACAGGGGCTAGAGCTTTCTTT. The encoded protein is CATSSTGARAFF. The gene calls are TRBV15 and TRBJ1-1; the match to TRBD1 covers 7 bases. The CDR3 is 12 residues long. Germline CDR1 and CDR2: LNHNV and YYDKDF (reference sequence). V lost 3 bases and J lost 10; bases outside the gene matches: 5.

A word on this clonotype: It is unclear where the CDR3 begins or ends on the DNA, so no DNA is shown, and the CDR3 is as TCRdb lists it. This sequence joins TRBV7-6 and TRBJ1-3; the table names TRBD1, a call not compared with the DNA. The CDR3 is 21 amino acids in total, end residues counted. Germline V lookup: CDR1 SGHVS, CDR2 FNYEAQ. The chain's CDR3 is CASSFYICSARDRGAGNTIYF.

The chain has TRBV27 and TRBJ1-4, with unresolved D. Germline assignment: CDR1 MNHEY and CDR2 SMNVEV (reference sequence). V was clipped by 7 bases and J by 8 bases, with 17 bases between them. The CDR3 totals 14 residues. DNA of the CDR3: TGTGCCAGCACCAAACTTGGTTTGGGGGAAAAACTGTTTTTT. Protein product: CASTKLGLGEKLFF.

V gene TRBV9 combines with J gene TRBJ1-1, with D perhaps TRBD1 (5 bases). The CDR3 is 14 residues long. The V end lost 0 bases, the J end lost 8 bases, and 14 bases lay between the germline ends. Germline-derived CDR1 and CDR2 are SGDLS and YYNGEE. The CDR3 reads CASSVEGAAGEAFF. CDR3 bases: TGTGCCAGCAGCGTAGAAGGAGCGGCAGGGGAAGCTTTCTTT.

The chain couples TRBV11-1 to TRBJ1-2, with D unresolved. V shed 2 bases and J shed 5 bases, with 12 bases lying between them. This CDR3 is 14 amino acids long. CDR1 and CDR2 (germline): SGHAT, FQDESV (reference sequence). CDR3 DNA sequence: TGTGCCAGCAGCTTATCGGGCGCCGAATATGGCTACACCTTC. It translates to CASSLSGAEYGYTF. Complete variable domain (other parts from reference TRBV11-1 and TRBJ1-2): EAEVAQSPRYKITEKSQAVAFWCDPISGHATLYWYRQILGQGPELLVQFQDESVVDDSQLPKDRFSAERLKGVDSTLKIQPAELGDSAMYLCASSLSGAEYGYTFGSGTRLTVV.

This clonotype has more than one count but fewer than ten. The CDR3 nucleotides read TGCAGTACGACGGGACAGGGGGTTGGCGGGGAGCTGTTTTTT. Protein: CSTTGQGVGGELFF. The chain joins TRBV20-1 to TRBJ2-2, with TRBD1 identical over 11 bases. Per the germline V gene, CDR1 is DFQATT and CDR2 is SNEGSKA (reference sequence). V was clipped by 8 bases and J by 7 bases; unmatched bases: 9. The CDR3 has 14 residues.

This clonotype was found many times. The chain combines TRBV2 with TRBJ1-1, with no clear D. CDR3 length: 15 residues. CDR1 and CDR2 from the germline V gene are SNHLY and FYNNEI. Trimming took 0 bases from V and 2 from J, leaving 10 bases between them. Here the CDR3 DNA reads TGTGCCAGCAGTGAAGCGCGGACGGCTAACACTGAAGCTTTCTTT. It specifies CASSEARTANTEAFF.

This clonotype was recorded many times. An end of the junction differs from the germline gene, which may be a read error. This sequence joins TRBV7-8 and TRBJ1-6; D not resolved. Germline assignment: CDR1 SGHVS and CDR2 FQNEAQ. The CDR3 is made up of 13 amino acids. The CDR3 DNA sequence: TGCGCCAGCAGCTTGGACCCAAATTCACCCCTCCACTTT. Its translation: CASSLDPNSPLHF.

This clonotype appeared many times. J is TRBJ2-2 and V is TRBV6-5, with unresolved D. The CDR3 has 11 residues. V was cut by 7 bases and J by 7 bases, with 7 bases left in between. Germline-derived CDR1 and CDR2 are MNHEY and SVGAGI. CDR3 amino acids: CASTVHGELFF. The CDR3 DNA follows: TGTGCCAGCACCGTGCACGGGGAGCTGTTTTTT.

The CDR3 region is CASSGAQGIGYTF. The CDR3 DNA reads as TGTGCCAGCAGTGGCGCTCAGGGTATTGGCTACACCTTC. The chain joins TRBV11-2 to TRBJ1-2; D perhaps matches TRBD1 (5 bases). V lost 6 bases to trimming and J lost 7 bases, with 15 bases between them. From germline, CDR1 is SGHAT and CDR2 FQNNGV. This CDR3 region has 13 residues.

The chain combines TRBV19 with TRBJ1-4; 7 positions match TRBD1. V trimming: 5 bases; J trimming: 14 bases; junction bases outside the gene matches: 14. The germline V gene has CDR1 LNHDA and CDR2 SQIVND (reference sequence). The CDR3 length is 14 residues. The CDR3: CASSPWTGGGRLFF. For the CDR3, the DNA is TGTGCCAGTAGTCCGTGGACAGGTGGGGGGCGGCTGTTTTTT.

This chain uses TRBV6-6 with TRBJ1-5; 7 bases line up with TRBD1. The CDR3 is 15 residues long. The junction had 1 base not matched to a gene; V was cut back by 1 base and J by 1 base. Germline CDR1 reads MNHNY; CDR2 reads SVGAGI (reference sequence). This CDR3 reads CASSYLQGSNQPQHF. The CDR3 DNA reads TGTGCCAGCAGTTACTTACAGGGGAGCAATCAGCCCCAGCATTTT.

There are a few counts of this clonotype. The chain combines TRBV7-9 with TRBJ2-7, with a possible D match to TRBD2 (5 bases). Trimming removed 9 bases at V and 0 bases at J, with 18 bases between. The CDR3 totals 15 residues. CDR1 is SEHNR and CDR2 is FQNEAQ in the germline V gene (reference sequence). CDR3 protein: CASKKLARSSYEQYF. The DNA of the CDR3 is TGTGCCAGTAAGAAGCTAGCAAGGAGCTCCTACGAGCAGTACTTC.

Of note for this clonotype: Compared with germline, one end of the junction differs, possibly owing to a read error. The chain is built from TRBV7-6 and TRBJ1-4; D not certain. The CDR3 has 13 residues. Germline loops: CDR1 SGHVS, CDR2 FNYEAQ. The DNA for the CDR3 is TGTGCCAGCAGTTACTCGGGCAGGACTAAAGCCTTCTTT. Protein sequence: CASSYSGRTKAFF.

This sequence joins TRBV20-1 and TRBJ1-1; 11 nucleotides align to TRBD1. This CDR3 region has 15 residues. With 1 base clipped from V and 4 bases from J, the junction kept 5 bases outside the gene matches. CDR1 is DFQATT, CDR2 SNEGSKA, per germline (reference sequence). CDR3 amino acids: CSARVAGTGGTEAFF. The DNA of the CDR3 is TGCAGTGCTAGAGTTGCCGGGACAGGGGGCACTGAAGCTTTCTTT.

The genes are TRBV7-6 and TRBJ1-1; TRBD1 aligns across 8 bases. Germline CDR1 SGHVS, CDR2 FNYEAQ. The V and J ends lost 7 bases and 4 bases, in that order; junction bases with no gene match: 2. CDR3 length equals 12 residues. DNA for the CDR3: TGTGCCAGCATAGACAGGGGCACTGAAGCTTTCTTT. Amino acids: CASIDRGTEAFF.

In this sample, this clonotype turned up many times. The CDR3 here is CSARGVRPDNSPLHF. As DNA, the CDR3 is TGCAGTGCTAGAGGGGTGCGACCGGATAATTCACCCCTCCACTTT. The V call is TRBV20-1, the J call TRBJ1-6; D call uncertain. This CDR3 is 15 amino acids long. V was clipped by 1 base and J by 5 bases, with 12 bases between them. Germline V gene sequence: CDR1 DFQATT, CDR2 SNEGSKA (reference sequence).

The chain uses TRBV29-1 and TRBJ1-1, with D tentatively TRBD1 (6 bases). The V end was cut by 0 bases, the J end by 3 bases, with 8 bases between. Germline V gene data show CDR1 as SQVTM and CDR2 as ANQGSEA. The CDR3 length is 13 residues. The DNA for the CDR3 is TGCAGCGTTGAAGAGGGACATTACACTGAAGCTTTCTTT. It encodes CSVEEGHYTEAFF.

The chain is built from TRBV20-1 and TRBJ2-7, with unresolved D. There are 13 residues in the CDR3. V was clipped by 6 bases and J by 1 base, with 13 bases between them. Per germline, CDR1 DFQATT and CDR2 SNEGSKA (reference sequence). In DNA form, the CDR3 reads TGCAGTGCGGGCGAGTCCGGATCCTACGAGCAGTACTTC. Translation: CSAGESGSYEQYF.

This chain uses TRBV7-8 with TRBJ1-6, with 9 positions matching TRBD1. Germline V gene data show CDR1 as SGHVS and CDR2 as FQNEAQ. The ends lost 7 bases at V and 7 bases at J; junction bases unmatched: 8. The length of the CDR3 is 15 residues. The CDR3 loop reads CASTEWGTGNSPLHF. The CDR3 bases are TGTGCCAGCACCGAATGGGGGACAGGGAATTCACCCCTCCACTTT.